Following are 32 T cell receptor beta chains from one sample sequenced in a study of T cells in Graves' hyperthyroidism and ophthalmopathy. RNA transcripts served as the template for amplifying TCR beta CDR3 regions. A first-round RT-PCR of the TCR CDR3 used the HTBI primer set. From the multiplex PCR reads, TCRdb called clonotypes with MiXCR, one entry per CDR3 protein. The sample lists roughly 550,000 distinct CDR3 sequences, 15% to 20% occurring once. The specimen sequenced was blood. The receptors come from a young woman with Graves' ophthalmopathy.

The sample holds many counts of this clonotype. The chain recombines TRBV20-1 with TRBJ2-5; TRBD1 is a possible D gene (5 bases). CDR3 length: 13 amino acids. The germline V and J ends were trimmed by 5 bases and 1 base, with 11 bases remaining between them. Germline CDR1 is DFQATT and CDR2 is SNEGSKA (reference sequence). CDR3 in DNA: TGCAGTGCTCCACAGGTGATCCAAGAGACCCAGTACTTC. Translated: CSAPQVIQETQYF.

The sample holds many counts of this clonotype. The rearrangement joins TRBV20-1 to TRBJ1-2; TRBD1 might be the D (5 bases). This CDR3 comprises 15 residues. The germline gives CDR1 DFQATT, CDR2 SNEGSKA (reference sequence). V was trimmed by 4 bases and J by 4 bases, leaving 19 bases between them. The CDR3 DNA is TGCAGTGCTACCAATTGGGAGGGACCCTCCTATGGCTACACCTTC. Translated, it gives CSATNWEGPSYGYTF.

The genes are TRBV6-4 and TRBJ2-3; D perhaps matches TRBD2 (6 bases). CDR3 length equals 15 residues. Looked up from germline, CDR1 is MRHNA and CDR2 is SNTAGT. V dropped 3 bases and J dropped 4 bases, with 14 bases sitting between them. The CDR3 nucleotides are TGTGCCAGCAGTGAAGAGGCGGCGGGACCAGATACGCAGTATTTT. Amino acid sequence: CASSEEAAGPDTQYF.

This clonotype has a count of ten or more. V and J are TRBV30 and TRBJ1-2; 10 bases are shared with TRBD1. CDR3 length equals 12 residues. Germline lookup yields CDR1 GTSNPN and CDR2 SVGIG (reference sequence). V shed 7 bases and J 7 bases; nucleotides not matched to a gene: 6. The CDR3 reads CALTGGVGGYTF. DNA of the CDR3: TGTGCCTTGACAGGGGGCGTAGGTGGCTACACCTTC.

This clonotype was detected many times. The gene calls are TRBV28 and TRBJ1-1; the D gene is possibly TRBD1 (5 bases). Between the trimmed V and J ends, which lost 7 bases and 5 bases, there was a span of 14 bases. This CDR3 is built from 13 residues. Germline lookup yields CDR1 MDHEN and CDR2 SYDVKM. The CDR3 region has the DNA TGTGCCAGCACCGTGGGGGAAAAGACTGAAGCTTTCTTT. Its translation is CASTVGEKTEAFF.

This clonotype was counted many times. The chain employs TRBV18 and TRBJ2-7; 10 bases align to TRBD2. After removal of 8 bases from V and 0 bases from J, the junction contained 4 bases not matched to a gene. The CDR3 length is 14 residues. CDR1 is KGHSH, CDR2 LQKENI, per germline. The chain's CDR3 is CASSSSGSSYEQYF. CDR3 sequence (DNA): TGTGCCAGCAGTTCTAGCGGGAGCTCCTACGAGCAGTACTTC.

This clonotype was seen ten or more times. The V and J genes are TRBV11-2 and TRBJ2-2; possibly TRBD1 for D (5 bases). The CDR3 is 13 residues long. Trimming took 5 bases from V and 8 from J, leaving 12 bases between them. CDR1 is SGHAT, CDR2 FQNNGV, per germline. The CDR3 DNA reads as TGTGCCAGCAGCCCCCAGGGCGTGGGGGAGCTGTTTTTT. Protein sequence: CASSPQGVGELFF.

The chain links TRBV7-3 to TRBJ1-5, with 10 bases matching TRBD1. V gave up 4 bases and J gave up 4 bases; unmatched junction bases: 10. This CDR3 comprises 17 residues. Germline values: CDR1 SGHTA, CDR2 FQGTGA. This chain's CDR3 is CASSCQIPGQGNQPQHF. The CDR3 DNA sequence: TGTGCCAGCAGCTGTCAGATCCCGGGACAGGGGAATCAGCCCCAGCATTTT.

This clonotype has only a few counts. CDR3 nucleotide sequence: TGTGCCAGCAGCTTAGTAGGACTAGCGGTGAACACCGGGGAGCTGTTTTTT. Protein product: CASSLVGLAVNTGELFF. The chain has TRBV7-2 and TRBJ2-2; 10 nucleotides line up with TRBD2. V lost 1 base to trimming and J lost 1 base; unmatched junction nucleotides: 3. The CDR3 runs to 17 residues. Germline-derived CDR1 and CDR2 are SGHTA and FQGNSA.

The chain employs TRBV19 and TRBJ1-1, with 10 bases matching TRBD1. Germline V gene sequence: CDR1 LNHDA, CDR2 SQIVND (reference sequence). The V segment lost 4 bases and the J segment 5 bases; nucleotides outside the gene matches: 4. This CDR3 region has 14 residues. CDR3 residues: CASSKGQGRTEAFF. The CDR3 DNA follows: TGTGCCAGTAGTAAGGGACAGGGGAGGACTGAAGCTTTCTTT.

Turning to this clonotype: One end of the junction is discordant with germline, which a read error may explain. The V gene is TRBV25-1, the J gene TRBJ1-2; a weak D match, TRBD1 (5 bases). This CDR3 has 17 amino acids. CDR1 and CDR2 from the germline V gene are MGHDK and SYGVNS. The CDR3 DNA reads TGTGCCAGCGGTGACGGGCAGGGAACTTGGTCTGTCTATGGCTACACCTTC. This sequence encodes CASGDGQGTWSVYGYTF.

Many counts were recorded for this clonotype. The CDR3 bases are TGCGCCAGCAGCTCCCGGGACAGGCCCTCCGAGCAGTACTTC. Its protein product is CASSSRDRPSEQYF. This chain uses TRBV5-1 with TRBJ2-7, with TRBD1 matching over 8 bases. The CDR3 has 14 residues. Looked up from germline, CDR1 is SGHRS and CDR2 is YFSETQ. With V trimmed by 3 bases and J by 6 bases, 8 bases remained unmatched. Filled out from reference TRBV5-1 and TRBJ2-7, the complete variable domain reads KAGVTQTPRYLIKTRGQQVTLSCSPISGHRSVSWYQQTPGQGLQFLFEYFSETQRNKGNFPGRFSGRQFSNSRSEMNVSTLELGDSALYLCASSSRDRPSEQYFGPGTRLTVT.

The chain uses TRBV2 and TRBJ1-4; TRBD1 might be the D (5 bases). V dropped 6 bases and J dropped 8 bases, with 16 bases sitting between them. The CDR3 loop spans 14 amino acids. The germline gives CDR1 SNHLY, CDR2 FYNNEI. The CDR3 here is CASRERGGLEKLFF. DNA for the CDR3: TGTGCCAGCAGGGAAAGGGGAGGGTTGGAAAAACTGTTTTTT.

This clonotype was detected many times. The chain links TRBV6-2 or TRBV6-3 to TRBJ2-5, with 9 bases lining up with TRBD1. The CDR3 contains 17 residues. Germline assignment: CDR1 MNHEY and CDR2 SVGEGT. V dropped 4 bases and J dropped 4; count of bases not matched to a gene: 13. DNA of the CDR3: TGTGCCAGCAGTTCGTCCCGGGACAGGGAGGTCAGAGAGACCCAGTACTTC. Translating it yields CASSSSRDREVRETQYF.

To note about this clonotype: A much more abundant neighbour one base away suggests this may be a read error. The chain uses TRBV2 and TRBJ2-1; 9 nucleotides align to TRBD1. Germline CDR1 reads SNHLY; CDR2 reads FYNNEI. V trimming: 7 bases; J trimming: 8 bases; junction bases outside the gene matches: 9. The CDR3 length is 14 residues. CDR3 region: CASTRDRVLDEQFF. The DNA for the CDR3 is TGTGCCAGCACGAGGGACAGGGTCCTAGATGAGCAGTTCTTC. The entire variable domain, with the rest obtained from reference TRBV2 and TRBJ2-1, is as follows: EPEVTQTPSHQVTQMGQEVILRCVPISNHLYFYWYRQILGQKVEFLVSFYNNEISEKSEIFDDQFSVERPDGSNFTLKIRSTKLEDSAMYFCASTRDRVLDEQFFGPGTRLTVL.

This clonotype showed up just a few times. This sequence joins TRBV2 and TRBJ1-5; D remains ambiguous. CDR1 is SNHLY and CDR2 is FYNNEI in the germline V gene. There are 14 residues in the CDR3. With 5 bases removed from V and 7 bases from J, the gap between germline ends came to 15 bases. The CDR3 reads CASSPDVGRQPQHF. The CDR3 nucleotides read TGTGCCAGCAGTCCGGACGTTGGCCGGCAGCCCCAGCATTTT.

The chain employs TRBV19 and TRBJ1-2; 7 bases are a match to TRBD1. From germline, CDR1 is LNHDA and CDR2 SQIVND (reference sequence). The V segment lost 8 bases and the J segment 3 bases; nucleotides outside the gene matches: 6. The CDR3 is 13 amino acids. The CDR3 coding sequence is TGTGCCAGTGGAAAACAGGGGTACTATGGCTACACCTTC. It translates to CASGKQGYYGYTF.

In this sample, this clonotype turned up a few times. The chain couples TRBV20-1 to TRBJ2-4, with a tentative D call TRBD1 (6 bases). This CDR3 region has 12 residues. CDR1 is DFQATT and CDR2 is SNEGSKA in the germline V gene (reference sequence). Between the trimmed V and J ends, which lost 6 bases and 4 bases, there was a span of 10 bases. The CDR3 region is CSAYREKNIQYF. DNA of the CDR3: TGCAGTGCGTACAGGGAAAAAAACATTCAGTACTTC.

This chain joins TRBV20-1 and TRBJ1-4; 8 bases map to TRBD1. The CDR3 length is 12 residues. Per germline, CDR1 DFQATT and CDR2 SNEGSKA (reference sequence). CDR3 nucleotide sequence: TGCGCCGGACAGGGAGGGATTGAAAAACTGTTTTTT. The encoded protein is CAGQGGIEKLFF.

The chain links TRBV2 to TRBJ2-1; D gene ambiguous. CDR3 size: 10 residues. V was shortened by 4 bases and J by 11 bases, with 6 bases between the two germline ends. Germline V gene lookup returns CDR1 SNHLY and CDR2 FYNNEI. The CDR3: CASSGTQQFF. Written as DNA, the CDR3 is TGTGCCAGCAGTGGAACTCAGCAGTTCTTC. The entire variable domain, with the rest obtained from reference TRBV2 and TRBJ2-1, is as follows: EPEVTQTPSHQVTQMGQEVILRCVPISNHLYFYWYRQILGQKVEFLVSFYNNEISEKSEIFDDQFSVERPDGSNFTLKIRSTKLEDSAMYFCASSGTQQFFGPGTRLTVL.

The genes are TRBV18 and TRBJ2-7; 7 bases are shared with TRBD2. TRBJ2-1 matches the DNA end more closely, so the J call is doubtful. Germline V gives CDR1 KGHSH, CDR2 LQKENI. The CDR3 has 13 residues. CDR3 nucleotide sequence: TGTGCCACCGGGGGGACGGACCCCTACGAGCAGTTCTTC. Protein product: CATGGTDPYEQFF.

This clonotype was found many times. The rearrangement links TRBV11-3 to TRBJ2-1, with D possibly TRBD1 on 6 matching bases. Deletions cut 5 bases from V and 4 bases from J, with 18 bases between. The CDR3 spans 16 residues. In germline, CDR1 is SGHNT, CDR2 YENEEA. CDR3 nucleotide sequence: TGTGCCAGCAGCCCTTCCCGGACAGATATTTACAATGAGCAGTTCTTC. It translates to CASSPSRTDIYNEQFF.

The rearrangement joins TRBV6-2 or TRBV6-3 to TRBJ2-1; no firm D call. V was pared by 2 bases and J by 0 bases, with 8 bases between. The CDR3 spans 15 residues. The germline V gene encodes CDR1 MNHEY and CDR2 SVGEGT. CDR3 sequence: CASSYLSSSYNEQFF. The CDR3 DNA is TGTGCCAGCAGTTACCTTAGCTCCTCCTACAATGAGCAGTTCTTC.

This rearrangement joins TRBV4-1 to TRBJ1-6; the match to TRBD1 covers 7 bases. The CDR3 length is 22 residues. CDR1 is MGHRA, CDR2 YSYEKL, per germline. V lost 1 base to trimming and J lost 10 bases; unmatched junction nucleotides: 28. This CDR3 is CASSQGGTEFPPPPPIWSPLHF. The CDR3 bases are TGCGCCAGCAGCCAAGGAGGGACAGAATTTCCCCCCCCGCCTCCGATTTGGTCACCCCTCCACTTT.

The table lists this clonotype with a few counts. The chain combines TRBV7-2 with TRBJ2-7, with 9 bases fitting TRBD2. The germline V gene encodes CDR1 SGHTA and CDR2 FQGNSA. CDR3 size: 15 residues. J gave up 3 bases and V 0 bases, and 3 bases lay outside the gene matches. CDR3 residues: CASSLAAGGHYEQYF. Here the CDR3 DNA reads TGTGCCAGCAGCTTAGCGGCGGGAGGGCACTACGAGCAGTACTTC.

This clonotype was observed many times. The V call is TRBV14, the J call TRBJ2-1; D could derive from TRBD1 or TRBD2 (5 bases each). The CDR3 runs to 17 residues. V gave up 1 base and J gave up 3 bases, with 16 bases separating them. The germline V gene has CDR1 SGHDN and CDR2 FVKESK. The DNA for the CDR3 is TGTGCCAGCAGCCAAGTCGGGGCACGGGGAAACTACAATGAGCAGTTCTTC. Its protein product is CASSQVGARGNYNEQFF.

This clonotype was seen at least ten times. The chain is built from TRBV27 and TRBJ2-7; D may be TRBD1 or TRBD2 (5 bases each). Germline V gene data show CDR1 as MNHEY and CDR2 as SMNVEV (reference sequence). Trimming pared 6 bases from V and 2 bases from J, leaving 20 bases between. The CDR3 contains 16 residues. As DNA, the CDR3 is TGTGCCAGCAGCCAGGGACCGGGAATCCCAACCTACGAGCAGTACTTC. Protein: CASSQGPGIPTYEQYF.

This clonotype was seen a handful of times. The rearrangement uses TRBV20-1 and TRBJ2-7; D is unclear. Germline assignment: CDR1 DFQATT and CDR2 SNEGSKA (reference sequence). Trimming shortened V by 0 bases and J by 4 bases, and 19 bases separated the two germline ends. CDR3 size: 16 residues. CDR3 coding DNA: TGCAGTGCTAGAGATCCCCAGGAACGGGTATCTTACGAGCAGTACTTC. Amino acid sequence: CSARDPQERVSYEQYF.

This clonotype came up many times. The gene calls are TRBV6-2 or TRBV6-3 and TRBJ2-3, with 13 bases identical to TRBD2. This CDR3 comprises 18 residues. The J segment lost 4 bases and the V segment lost 5 bases, leaving 12 bases of the junction unmatched. CDR1 and CDR2 (germline): MNHEY, SVGEGT. The CDR3 region has the DNA TGTGCCAGCAGTGGACCGGGACTAGCGGGGAGAGGACCAGATACGCAGTATTTT. It is translated as CASSGPGLAGRGPDTQYF.

To note about this clonotype: A much more abundant neighbour one base away suggests this may be a read error. The chain recombines TRBV28 with TRBJ2-3; D gene ambiguous. The CDR3 is 13 amino acids. Looked up from germline, CDR1 is MDHEN and CDR2 is SYDVKM. CDR3 sequence (DNA): TGTGCCGGCAGTTGGGATCGTAGCCATACGCAGTATTTT. Encoded protein: CAGSWDRSHTQYF.

This chain links TRBV29-1 with TRBJ1-2; 11 nucleotides agree with TRBD1. V lost 7 bases, J lost 5 bases, and 9 bases stayed unmatched. In germline, CDR1 is SQVTM, CDR2 ANQGSEA. This CDR3 region has 14 residues. The CDR3 DNA is TGCAGCGCCCAGGGACAGGGGGTTTTTTATGGCTACACCTTC. This sequence encodes CSAQGQGVFYGYTF.

This clonotype has more than one count but fewer than ten. The chain has TRBV7-3 and TRBJ1-3; TRBD1 aligns across 7 bases. The CDR3 runs to 15 residues. The germline CDR1 and CDR2 sequences are SGHTA and FQGTGA. The V gene end was trimmed by 4 bases and the J gene end by 3 bases; junction bases not matched to a gene: 6. DNA for the CDR3: TGTGCCAGCAGCTCCGCAGGGGGGATTGGAAACACCATATATTTT. It codes for CASSSAGGIGNTIYF.